This passage covers 4 T cell receptor beta chains from one sample sequenced in a study of radiotherapy plus CTLA-4 blockade in lung cancer (dated by TCRdb to 2016 to 2018). The library was generated by the immunoSEQ multiplex PCR assay. This immuneACCESS table, as held by TCRdb, lists in-frame sequences with V and J called but not all clones. Of the missing ones, under half trace to an unresolved V gene in checked studies; the others have no known cause. The sample yields fewer than 50,000 clones; roughly 65% were counted once. The biggest ten clones account for approximately 18% of the sample. Here the sequenced sample was peripheral blood, taken from a patient treated with radiotherapy plus ipilimumab. These receptors originate from a human donor with non-small cell lung cancer who had a partial response to radiotherapy plus ipilimumab.

The chain combines TRBV7-9 with TRBJ1-1, with TRBD1 identical over 8 bases. The length of the CDR3 is 17 residues. After removal of 5 bases from V and 3 bases from J, the junction contained 14 bases not matched to a gene. The V gene's germline CDR1 is SEHNR and CDR2 FQNEAQ (reference sequence). The CDR3 bases are TGTGCCAGCAGCCACATGGGCAGGGGGCTTGAGGACACTGAAGCTTTCTTT. Residues: CASSHMGRGLEDTEAFF.

The rearrangement uses TRBV19 and TRBJ1-2; the D gene is possibly TRBD1 (6 bases). V was trimmed by 8 bases and J by 4 bases, leaving 14 bases between them. CDR3 size: 13 residues. The germline V gene encodes CDR1 LNHDA and CDR2 SQIVND (reference sequence). CDR3 sequence reads: CASWQGHGYGYTF. The CDR3 nucleotides read TGTGCCAGTTGGCAGGGGCATGGCTATGGCTACACCTTC.

This clone has more than one count but fewer than ten. The V and J genes are TRBV7-8 and TRBJ1-5; D is unresolved. The length of the CDR3 is 13 residues. The germline V and J ends were trimmed by 5 bases and 7 bases, with 12 bases remaining between them. Germline loops: CDR1 SGHVS, CDR2 FQNEAQ. This chain's CDR3 is CASSLPGGQPQHF. Here the CDR3 DNA reads TGTGCCAGCAGCCTCCCCGGCGGGCAGCCCCAGCATTTT.

DNA for the CDR3: TGTGCCAGCAACCCCCCGGCGGGGATGGTCTCCTACGAGCAGTACTTC. Residues: CASNPPAGMVSYEQYF. The rearrangement joins TRBV7-9 to TRBJ2-7, with D possibly being TRBD2 (6 bases). This CDR3 is built from 16 residues. From germline, CDR1 is SEHNR and CDR2 FQNEAQ (reference sequence). V was pared by 7 bases and J by 0 bases, with 19 bases between. The variable domain in full, completed from reference TRBV7-9 and TRBJ2-7, reads DTGVSQNPRHKITKRGQNVTFRCDPISEHNRLYWYRQTLGQGPEFLTYFQNEAQLEKSRLLSDRFSAERPKGSFSTLEIQRTEQGDSAMYLCASNPPAGMVSYEQYFGPGTRLTVT.